The 16 T cell receptor beta chains reported below all come from one sample, sequenced in a study of cytomegalovirus exposure and HLA in healthy donors. The assay was immunoSEQ multiplex PCR, and TCRdb's table has in-frame clones only and misses some. The table has over 250,000 clones, approximately 90% seen once; the top ten hold 0.95% to 1.5%. The sequencing input was PBMCs. The receptors here all came from a woman aged 25 to 45 in good health and CMV-seropositive.

With respect to this clone: Other DNA sequences in the sample encode the same CDR3. The chain carries TRBV6-5 and TRBJ1-5; 10 nucleotides match TRBD1. The J segment lost 2 bases and the V segment lost 6 bases, leaving 1 base of the junction unmatched. The CDR3 extends over 14 amino acids. The germline CDR1 and CDR2 sequences are MNHEY and SVGAGI. CDR3 protein: CASRGTGGNQPQHF. Written as DNA, the CDR3 is TGTGCCAGCAGGGGGACAGGGGGCAATCAGCCCCAGCATTTT.

This chain uses TRBV2 with TRBJ1-6; D is possibly TRBD1 (5 bases). Per germline, CDR1 SNHLY and CDR2 FYNNEI. V lost 3 bases and J lost 9, with 15 bases in between. CDR3 length: 15 residues. The CDR3 loop reads CASSEAEGLGSPLHF. The CDR3 DNA is TGTGCCAGCAGTGAGGCGGAGGGACTAGGTTCACCCCTCCACTTT.

The table lists this clone with a few counts. The chain carries TRBV29-1 and TRBJ1-2; D gene uncertain. V lost 5 bases to trimming and J lost 2 bases, with 9 bases between them. Germline loops: CDR1 SQVTM, CDR2 ANQGSEA. This CDR3 spans 12 amino acids. The DNA for the CDR3 is TGCAGCGTTTTGGAAGGGAACTATGGCTACACCTTC. It encodes CSVLEGNYGYTF. The whole variable domain, filled in from reference TRBV29-1 and TRBJ1-2, reads SAVISQKPSRDICQRGTSLTIQCQVDSQVTMMFWYRQQPGQSLTLIATANQGSEATYESGFVIDKFPISRPNLTFSTLTVSNMSPEDSSIYLCSVLEGNYGYTFGSGTRLTVV.

The V and J genes are TRBV11-3 and TRBJ2-2; 8 bases map to TRBD2. Per the germline V gene, CDR1 is SGHNT and CDR2 is YENEEA. This CDR3 has 18 residues. V trimming: 4 bases; J trimming: 1 base; junction bases outside the gene matches: 11. CDR3 amino acids: CASSSGRGTSGNTGELFF. The CDR3 region has the DNA TGTGCCAGCAGCTCAGGCCGAGGAACTAGCGGGAACACCGGGGAGCTGTTTTTT. Variable domain in full (rest from reference TRBV11-3 and TRBJ2-2): EAGVVQSPRYKIIEKKQPVAFWCNPISGHNTLYWYLQNLGQGPELLIRYENEEAVDDSQLPKDRFSAERLKGVDSTLKIQPAELGDSAVYLCASSSGRGTSGNTGELFFGEGSRLTVL.

The chain recombines TRBV7-8 with TRBJ2-7, with TRBD2 identical over 11 bases. CDR3 length: 15 amino acids. J lost 1 base, V lost 5 bases, and 4 bases had no gene match. Germline CDR1 is SGHVS and CDR2 is FQNEAQ. CDR3 loop: CASSKRLAGSYEQYF. Here the CDR3 DNA reads TGTGCCAGCAGCAAAAGACTAGCGGGATCCTACGAGCAGTACTTC.

J is TRBJ2-1 and V is TRBV7-9; D call uncertain. CDR1 SEHNR and CDR2 FQNEAQ come from the germline V gene (reference sequence). Trimming removed 3 bases at V and 8 bases at J, with 11 bases between. The CDR3 covers 13 residues. CDR3 sequence (DNA): TGTGCCAGCAGCTTCCCAGCCAGCTATGAGCAGTTCTTC. Its protein product is CASSFPASYEQFF.

This rearrangement joins TRBV11-3 to TRBJ2-1, with TRBD2 identical over 7 bases. CDR1 SGHNT and CDR2 YENEEA come from the germline V gene. The CDR3 totals 15 residues. With 5 bases clipped from V and 1 base from J, the junction kept 5 bases outside the gene matches. The CDR3 spells CASSGGLRSYNEQFF. The CDR3 DNA reads TGTGCCAGCAGCGGGGGACTAAGATCCTACAATGAGCAGTTCTTC.

The V and J genes are TRBV28 and TRBJ2-2, with TRBD2 identical over 10 bases. V shed 1 base and J 8 bases; nucleotides not matched to a gene: 10. The CDR3 consists of 17 residues. The germline CDR1 and CDR2 sequences are MDHEN and SYDVKM. Written as DNA, the CDR3 is TGTGCCAGCAGTTTATTGAAGCTAGCGGGAGTTGAGGGGGAGCTGTTTTTT. Translation: CASSLLKLAGVEGELFF. Drawing the rest from reference TRBV28 and TRBJ2-2, the complete variable domain is DVKVTQSSRYLVKRTGEKVFLECVQDMDHENMFWYRQDPGLGLRLIYFSYDVKMKEKGDIPEGYSVSREKKERFSLILESASTNQTSMYLCASSLLKLAGVEGELFFGEGSRLTVL.

V and J are TRBV28 and TRBJ2-5; TRBD1 or TRBD2 may be the D gene (5 bases each). V was shortened by 5 bases and J by 0 bases, with 13 bases between the two germline ends. The CDR3 runs to 15 residues. CDR1 and CDR2 from the germline V gene are MDHEN and SYDVKM. Here the CDR3 DNA reads TGTGCCAGCAGTGCCGGGGCGGCCTACCAAGAGACCCAGTACTTC. It encodes CASSAGAAYQETQYF.

This clone was counted only a few times. Other nucleotide sequences in the sample specify the same CDR3. The rearrangement links TRBV27 to TRBJ1-5, with D unclear. Trimming stripped 2 bases from V and 7 bases from J, with 9 bases between. The CDR3 is made up of 13 amino acids. Germline V lookup: CDR1 MNHEY, CDR2 SMNVEV (reference sequence). CDR3: CASSLGSGQPQHF. The CDR3 DNA follows: TGTGCCAGCAGTTTAGGGTCGGGGCAGCCCCAGCATTTT.

The genes are TRBV2 and TRBJ2-7; 10 bases agree with TRBD2. Trimming took 8 bases from V and 2 from J; bases not matched to a gene: 9. The germline CDR1 and CDR2 sequences are SNHLY and FYNNEI. The CDR3 is made up of 15 amino acids. In DNA, the CDR3 is TGTGCCAGCCTATTTACTAGCGGGATAACCTACGAGCAGTACTTC. It translates to CASLFTSGITYEQYF. The full variable domain, rest sourced from reference TRBV2 and TRBJ2-7, is EPEVTQTPSHQVTQMGQEVILRCVPISNHLYFYWYRQILGQKVEFLVSFYNNEISEKSEIFDDQFSVERPDGSNFTLKIRSTKLEDSAMYFCASLFTSGITYEQYFGPGTRLTVT.

In its sample, this clone was seen once. The chain is built from TRBV19 and TRBJ2-1, with D possibly being TRBD1 (6 bases). Germline V gene lookup returns CDR1 LNHDA and CDR2 SQIVND (reference sequence). CDR3 length equals 16 residues. V was pared by 5 bases and J by 4 bases, with 18 bases between. The CDR3 protein is CASSLTGWARYNEQFF. In DNA form, the CDR3 reads TGTGCCAGTAGTTTGACAGGCTGGGCCCGGTACAATGAGCAGTTCTTC.

This clone was picked up a small number of times. The V call is TRBV7-9, the J call TRBJ2-7; 11 bases match TRBD1. J lost 4 bases, V lost 4 bases, and 6 bases had no gene match. This CDR3 has 15 amino acids. Germline V gives CDR1 SEHNR, CDR2 FQNEAQ (reference sequence). CDR3 sequence: CASSSRTGGGYEQYF. DNA of the CDR3: TGTGCCAGCAGCTCTCGGACAGGGGGCGGGTACGAGCAGTACTTC.

This rearrangement joins TRBV9 to TRBJ2-2; maybe TRBD2 (6 bases). V lost 0 bases, J lost 4 bases, and 10 bases lay in between. The CDR3 runs 15 residues. Germline assignment: CDR1 SGDLS and CDR2 YYNGEE. CDR3: CASSVDSGGTGELFF. Here the CDR3 DNA reads TGTGCCAGCAGCGTAGATAGCGGTGGCACCGGGGAGCTGTTTTTT. The full variable domain, rest sourced from reference TRBV9 and TRBJ2-2, is DSGVTQTPKHLITATGQRVTLRCSPRSGDLSVYWYQQSLDQGLQFLIQYYNGEERAKGNILERFSAQQFPDLHSELNLSSLELGDSALYFCASSVDSGGTGELFFGEGSRLTVL.

The J gene is TRBJ1-4, the V gene TRBV10-3; a possible D gene is TRBD1 (5 bases). Trimming left V 10 bases short and J 0 bases short, with 15 bases between. The V gene's germline CDR1 is ENHRY and CDR2 SYGVKD. This CDR3 is built from 15 residues. DNA for the CDR3: TGTGCCACCGGGGGTCCAGTTGCAACTAATGAAAAACTGTTTTTT. Translation: CATGGPVATNEKLFF.

Comments on this clone: Different DNA sequences within this sample yield the same CDR3. The rearrangement uses TRBV29-1 and TRBJ2-7; 8 bases match TRBD1. V dropped 3 bases and J dropped 2; count of bases not matched to a gene: 6. The CDR3 has 14 amino acids. Germline CDR1 and CDR2: SQVTM and ANQGSEA. The CDR3 reads CSVEAGTGTYEQYF. CDR3 sequence (DNA): TGCAGCGTTGAGGCGGGGACAGGCACCTACGAGCAGTACTTC.